This T cell receptor beta chain was obtained from a study of blood T cell repertoires in COVID-19. Study background: The samples span acute and convalescent COVID-19 from the United States, Italy and Spain. Sources were T cells, B-cell-depleted T cells, or PBMCs; the material itself was cDNA or gDNA.

Authors' analysis steps: Scientists estimated how many nucleated cells there were by amplifying reference gene primers. Clones were read by immunoSEQ multiplex PCR, and TCRdb kept only the in-frame ones, dropping some. The DNA gave D and trimming, while V, J and clone size come from that table. Altogether about 210,000 clones are present, approximately 82% being singletons, with the ten largest covering approximately 12%. Germline V gene sequence: CDR1 DFQATT, CDR2 SNEGSKA (reference sequence). The junction had 8 bases not matched to a gene; V was cut back by 3 bases and J by 5 bases. This CDR3 is 15 amino acids long.

The TCR was taken from a woman aged 35 to 49 with acute or convalescent COVID-19. Sequencing used peripheral blood. The rearrangement uses TRBV20-1 and TRBJ2-7, with 12 bases fitting TRBD1. CDR3 amino acids: CSASAGTGGFDEQYF. CDR3 nucleotide sequence: TGCAGTGCTAGTGCCGGGACAGGGGGCTTCGACGAGCAGTACTTC.